The next 11 T cell receptor beta chains were all read from a single sample in a study of blood T cell repertoires in COVID-19 (dated by TCRdb to between 2020 and 2021). Library preparation used the immunoSEQ multiplex PCR assay. Sourced from immuneACCESS, this table was stored by TCRdb with only in-frame sequences that have V and J called. A share of the clones is absent; for the studies checked, an unresolved V gene accounts for under half, and the remainder has no known explanation. Present in this sample are some 120,000 clones, around four fifths of which were seen just once. Of the sample, roughly 25% falls within the top ten clones. Sequenced: peripheral blood. All receptors derive from a human donor in a cohort sampled during active COVID-19.

This clone was counted a few times. The CDR3 DNA is TGCAGCGTTGACGGGACAGGAGCCTACGAGCAGTACTTC. Translated: CSVDGTGAYEQYF. The V and J genes are TRBV29-1 and TRBJ2-7; 8 nucleotides line up with TRBD1. V gave up 3 bases and J gave up 2 bases; unmatched junction bases: 3. Germline V gene lookup returns CDR1 SQVTM and CDR2 ANQGSEA. The CDR3 is 13 amino acids.

The genes are TRBV5-1 and TRBJ2-2, with 11 bases matching TRBD1. The CDR3 runs to 16 residues. After removal of 5 bases from V and 4 bases from J, the junction contained 7 bases not matched to a gene. Germline V CDR1 and CDR2: SGHRS, YFSETQ. The CDR3 loop is CASRATGTGGTGELFF. As DNA, the CDR3 is TGCGCCAGCAGGGCTACCGGGACAGGGGGCACCGGGGAGCTGTTTTTT.

This chain joins TRBV5-1 and TRBJ2-1, with TRBD2 identical over 8 bases. V lost 4 bases and J lost 4; bases outside the gene matches: 7. The CDR3 loop spans 15 amino acids. Germline CDR1 and CDR2: SGHRS and YFSETQ. CDR3 loop: CASSPPGGPYNEQFF. CDR3 DNA: TGCGCCAGCAGCCCCCCGGGGGGGCCATACAATGAGCAGTTCTTC.

The V gene is TRBV5-4, the J gene TRBJ2-3, with 7 bases that match TRBD2. CDR3 length: 16 amino acids. V lost 0 bases, J lost 4 bases, and 8 bases stayed unmatched. Germline V gene sequence: CDR1 SGHNT, CDR2 YYREEE (reference sequence). In nucleotides, the CDR3 is TGTGCCAGCAGCTTGGAGCGACTAGCAAGCGCAGATACGCAGTATTTT. Its protein product is CASSLERLASADTQYF.

The rearrangement links TRBV2 to TRBJ2-1; TRBD1 agrees at 9 bases. The germline gives CDR1 SNHLY, CDR2 FYNNEI. J lost 3 bases, V lost 8 bases, and 2 bases had no gene match. The CDR3 loop spans 13 amino acids. CDR3 region: CASGTGYYNEQFF. The CDR3 DNA reads as TGTGCCAGCGGGACAGGGTACTACAATGAGCAGTTCTTC.

This chain links TRBV21-1 with TRBJ2-2; the D call of TRBD2 is as the table states it, not checked on the DNA. TRBV21-1 is an annotated pseudogene. There are 18 residues in the CDR3. CDR3 DNA sequence: TGTGCCAGCAGCAAAGTTTGGGCGGGAGGGCCTGACACCGGGGAGCTGTTTTTT. Translated: CASSKVWAGGPDTGELFF.

There are many counts of this clone. The gene calls are TRBV5-5 and TRBJ1-2; D gene uncertain. Looked up from germline, CDR1 is SGHKS and CDR2 is YYEKEE (reference sequence). The CDR3 is 15 residues long. The V gene lost 4 bases and the J gene lost 0 bases, with 13 bases spanning the gap. The CDR3 is CASSPGPGPNYGYTF. DNA for the CDR3: TGTGCCAGCAGCCCGGGTCCGGGTCCTAACTATGGCTACACCTTC.

The gene calls are TRBV28 and TRBJ2-7; TRBD1 is a possible D gene (6 bases). Trimming cost V 6 bases and J 7 bases, with 19 bases left between them. Germline values: CDR1 MDHEN, CDR2 SYDVKM. CDR3 length equals 14 residues. CDR3 nucleotides: TGTGCCAGCAGCTCCGGGACAAATCTGGCTGAGCAGTACTTC. It yields the protein CASSSGTNLAEQYF. Based on the CDR3 plus reference TRBV28 and TRBJ2-7, the full variable domain is DVKVTQSSRYLVKRTGEKVFLECVQDMDHENMFWYRQDPGLGLRLIYFSYDVKMKEKGDIPEGYSVSREKKERFSLILESASTNQTSMYLCASSSGTNLAEQYFGPGTRLTVT.

The chain employs TRBV4-3 and TRBJ1-2; weak D call: TRBD1 (5 bases). Germline assignment: CDR1 LGHNA and CDR2 YSLEER. This CDR3 comprises 16 residues. Trimming shortened V by 0 bases and J by 2 bases, and 13 bases separated the two germline ends. The CDR3 bases are TGCGCCAGCAGCCAAGATCGTCCAGGGCCCAACTATGGCTACACCTTC. Its translation: CASSQDRPGPNYGYTF.

V is TRBV5-4 and J is TRBJ1-1, with 9 bases aligning to TRBD1. The CDR3 has 14 residues. Germline CDR1 reads SGHNT; CDR2 reads YYREEE (reference sequence). Germline trimming cut 4 bases from V and 6 bases from J; bases unmatched to any gene: 7. The CDR3 sequence: CASSRGQGASEAFF. CDR3 in DNA: TGTGCCAGCAGCCGGGGACAGGGAGCGTCTGAAGCTTTCTTT.

This rearrangement joins TRBV7-9 to TRBJ2-3; TRBD1 matches at 10 bases. CDR3 length: 15 amino acids. Losses at the gene ends were 5 bases for V and 2 bases for J; bases not matched to a gene: 4. CDR1 and CDR2 from the germline V gene are SEHNR and FQNEAQ (reference sequence). CDR3 coding DNA: TGTGCCAGCAGCCGTGGGACAGGGGACACAGATACGCAGTATTTT. As protein: CASSRGTGDTDTQYF.